This is a list of T cell receptor beta chains from one sample in a study of T cells in Graves' hyperthyroidism and ophthalmopathy. TCRdb reanalysed the multiplex PCR reads using MiXCR and keeps one entry per CDR3 protein. The sample includes around 660,000 distinct CDR3 sequences, 45% of them seen just once. What was sequenced was peripheral blood or thyroid tissue (not recorded which). These receptors all come from an adult man with Graves' disease, either hyperthyroidism or ophthalmopathy (not recorded which). Each CDR3 is given without its conserved first and last residue. D genes are given only for firm matches.

V gene	J gene	D gene	CDR3 protein
TRBV20-1	TRBJ1-5	TRBD1	SAIVGQGRNQPQH
TRBV11-3	TRBJ2-3	TRBD2	ASSPGTSGKDTQY
TRBV7-9	TRBJ2-7	-	ASSLVGGRSSYEQY
TRBV7-9	TRBJ2-7	TRBD2	ASSLGIGRDEQY
TRBV10-3	TRBJ1-2	-	ATSMNRDPGTGGYT
TRBV19	TRBJ2-5	-	ASSEGRKSETQY
TRBV7-9	TRBJ1-2	-	ASSFPTSWYGYT
TRBV20-1	TRBJ2-3	-	SAVNTDTQY
TRBV7-2	TRBJ2-6	-	ASSLIISGANVLT
TRBV29-1	TRBJ1-2	-	SVDGLNYGYT
TRBV12-3/TRBV12-4	TRBJ1-1	TRBD1	ASSPTPTGVTEAF
TRBV9	TRBJ2-7	-	ASSVGQAPLTGEQY
TRBV20-1	TRBJ1-6	-	SARDSGRSYNSPLH
TRBV5-1	TRBJ1-2	-	ASSEMSLGGYT
TRBV7-2	TRBJ2-5	-	ASSLFLQTQY
TRBV7-9	TRBJ2-7	TRBD1	ASSYGTGVGEQY
TRBV5-1	TRBJ1-1	TRBD1	ASRGDSNTEAF
TRBV7-8	TRBJ1-6	-	ASSRQDGPLSSYNSPLH
TRBV6-1	TRBJ1-1	-	ASSESPDTEAF
TRBV7-9	TRBJ2-7	-	ASSGQRDPYEQY
TRBV24-1	TRBJ1-5	-	ATSDAENQPQH
TRBV5-1	TRBJ1-1	-	ASSLSIGFDGEAF
TRBV20-1	TRBJ2-5	-	SAPTYQLGRETQY
TRBV9	TRBJ2-7	TRBD1	ASRPHGTDYEQY
TRBV7-2	TRBJ1-1	TRBD1	ASSLLGQGNTEAF
TRBV9	TRBJ1-1	-	ASSPGIGRAVNTEAF
TRBV29-1	TRBJ1-5	-	TAGGDVQPQH
TRBV29-1	TRBJ1-2	-	SVVSRVGYT
TRBV6-5	TRBJ1-5	-	ASSNREDNQPQH
TRBV7-2	TRBJ2-7	TRBD1	ASSSYRGPDYEQY
TRBV25-1	TRBJ1-6	TRBD1	ASSEPDRDTLH
TRBV15	TRBJ1-5	-	ATSRTTPYSNQPQH
TRBV9	TRBJ1-2	TRBD1	ASSVEVTGSIGGYT
TRBV7-6	TRBJ1-5	TRBD1	ASSVGQAGGNQPQH
TRBV24-1	TRBJ1-1	-	ATSSQPTGEAF
TRBV10-3	TRBJ2-7	TRBD1	ATIGQGASEQY
TRBV7-8	TRBJ1-6	TRBD1	ASSHWSGTDNSPLH
TRBV19	TRBJ2-7	TRBD2	ASSIDAGVEQY
TRBV7-9	TRBJ2-5	TRBD2	ASSQDSLAGGRGY
TRBV11-2	TRBJ2-7	TRBD1	ASGFGGQGYEQY
TRBV29-1	TRBJ1-2	-	SVEGRGTNYGYT
TRBV5-4	TRBJ1-4	-	ASSSKDSPGEKLF
TRBV10-3	TRBJ1-4	-	AISDPGVILF
TRBV15	TRBJ1-1	TRBD1	ATSAGTGYRATEAF
TRBV7-3	TRBJ1-2	-	ASTLGTGFYGYT
TRBV20-1	TRBJ1-1	-	RPQGGTEAF
TRBV19	TRBJ2-7	-	ASSIGAPLGEQY
TRBV7-9	TRBJ2-7	TRBD1	ASSSGQAGTYEQY
TRBV7-2	TRBJ1-5	TRBD1	ASSGTGGFNQPQH
TRBV4-2	TRBJ2-5	-	ASSQGRPQETQY
TRBV10-2	TRBJ1-6	TRBD1	ASSESKTGASSPLH
TRBV5-1	TRBJ1-1	TRBD1	ASSPGTGRSTEAF
TRBV14	TRBJ1-1	-	ASSRGGLRAF
TRBV7-9	TRBJ1-4	-	ASSLERGANEKLF
TRBV7-8	TRBJ2-7	-	ASSPHRGANYEQY
TRBV5-1	TRBJ1-2	TRBD1	ASRTWGQGDGYT
TRBV10-1	TRBJ2-6	-	ASSESVAGAGANVLT
TRBV2	TRBJ1-1	-	ASSGRAEAF
TRBV5-1	TRBJ1-2	TRBD1	ASSLQGVADGYT
TRBV19	TRBJ2-7	-	ASSMAGVRHEQY